Detailed here is one T cell receptor beta chain. Assignment of participants to cohorts was predicated upon participant-reported clinical history. Two negative PCRs, clearance, or symptom resolution characterized the recovered Cohort 3 donors. The data were taken from a study of blood T cell repertoires in COVID-19. The wider study: Specimens from acute and convalescent COVID-19 originated in the United States, Italy and Spain.

Methods used by the authors: Reference gene primer amplification in the assay estimated nucleated cell counts. The repertoire was sequenced with immunoSEQ multiplex PCR; TCRdb's copy has only in-frame clones and lacks some. Clone size and V and J calls were adopted from that table, with D and trimming inferred from the DNA. The sample records 320,000 or so clones, about 90% being singletons. Germline-derived CDR1 and CDR2 are LGHDT and YNNKEL (reference sequence). This CDR3 comprises 16 residues. Trimming cost V 0 bases and J 4 bases, with 15 bases left between them. The clonotype comes from a woman aged 25 to 39 who had recovered from COVID-19. Sequencing was carried out using PBMCs or T cells enriched from blood (not recorded which). V and J are TRBV3-1 (or the pseudogene TRBV3-2) and TRBJ2-5; possible D gene TRBD1, 5 bases. Here the CDR3 DNA reads TGTGCCAGCAGCCAAGACGTCGGCAGGGCAGGAGAGACCCAGTACTTC. It is translated as CASSQDVGRAGETQYF.